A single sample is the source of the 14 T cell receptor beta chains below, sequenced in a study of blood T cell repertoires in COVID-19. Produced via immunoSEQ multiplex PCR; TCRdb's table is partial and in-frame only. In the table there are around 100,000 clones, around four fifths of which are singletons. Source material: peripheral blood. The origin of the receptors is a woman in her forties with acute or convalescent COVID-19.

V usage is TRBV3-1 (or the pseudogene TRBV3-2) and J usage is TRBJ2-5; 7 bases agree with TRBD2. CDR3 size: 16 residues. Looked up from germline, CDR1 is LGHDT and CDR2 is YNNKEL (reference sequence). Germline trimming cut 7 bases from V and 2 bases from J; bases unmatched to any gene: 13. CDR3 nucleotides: TGTGCCAGCACCTACGCGGGGGTGCGGGGACAAGAGACCCAGTACTTC. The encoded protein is CASTYAGVRGQETQYF.

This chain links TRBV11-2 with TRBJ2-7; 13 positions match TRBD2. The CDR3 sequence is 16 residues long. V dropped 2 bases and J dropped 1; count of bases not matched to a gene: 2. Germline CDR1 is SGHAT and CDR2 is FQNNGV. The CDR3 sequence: CASSLTSGGASYEQYF. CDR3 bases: TGTGCCAGCAGCTTAACTAGCGGGGGGGCGTCCTACGAGCAGTACTTC.

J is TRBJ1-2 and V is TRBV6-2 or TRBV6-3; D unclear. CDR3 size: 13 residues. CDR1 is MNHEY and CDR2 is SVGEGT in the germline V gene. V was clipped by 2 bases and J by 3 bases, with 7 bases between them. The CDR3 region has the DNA TGTGCCAGCAGTTACGGCCGGGACTATGGCTACACCTTC. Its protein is CASSYGRDYGYTF.

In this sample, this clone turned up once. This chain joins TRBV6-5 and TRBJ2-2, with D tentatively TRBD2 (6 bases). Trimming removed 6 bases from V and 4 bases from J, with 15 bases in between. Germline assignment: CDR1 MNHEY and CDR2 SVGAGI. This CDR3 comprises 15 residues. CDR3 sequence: CASSRGTPGTGELFF. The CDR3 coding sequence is TGTGCCAGCAGCCGCGGGACCCCGGGCACCGGGGAGCTGTTTTTT.

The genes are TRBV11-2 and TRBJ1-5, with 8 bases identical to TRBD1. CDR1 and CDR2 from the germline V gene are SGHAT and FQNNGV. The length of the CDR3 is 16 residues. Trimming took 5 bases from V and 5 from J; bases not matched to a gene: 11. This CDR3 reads CASSSRTGLIDQPQHF. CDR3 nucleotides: TGTGCCAGCAGCAGCCGGACAGGGTTGATAGATCAGCCCCAGCATTTT.

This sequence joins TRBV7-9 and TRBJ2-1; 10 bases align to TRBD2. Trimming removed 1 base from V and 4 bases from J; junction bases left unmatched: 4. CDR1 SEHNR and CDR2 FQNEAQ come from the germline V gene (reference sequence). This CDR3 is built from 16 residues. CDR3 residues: CASSLGPAGGYNEQFF. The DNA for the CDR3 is TGTGCCAGCAGCTTAGGCCCAGCGGGGGGGTACAATGAGCAGTTCTTC.

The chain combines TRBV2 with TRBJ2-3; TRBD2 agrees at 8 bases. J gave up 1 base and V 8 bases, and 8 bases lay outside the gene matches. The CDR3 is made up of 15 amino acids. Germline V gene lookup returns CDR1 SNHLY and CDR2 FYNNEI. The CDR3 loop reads CASGHGGGRTDTQYF. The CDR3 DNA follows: TGTGCCAGCGGCCATGGCGGGGGGCGCACAGATACGCAGTATTTT.

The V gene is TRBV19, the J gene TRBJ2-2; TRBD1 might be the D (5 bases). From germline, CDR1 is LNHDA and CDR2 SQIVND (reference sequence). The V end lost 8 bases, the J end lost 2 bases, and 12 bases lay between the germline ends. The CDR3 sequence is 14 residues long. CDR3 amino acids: CASRNQGNTGELFF. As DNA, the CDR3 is TGTGCCAGTCGCAATCAGGGTAACACCGGGGAGCTGTTTTTT.

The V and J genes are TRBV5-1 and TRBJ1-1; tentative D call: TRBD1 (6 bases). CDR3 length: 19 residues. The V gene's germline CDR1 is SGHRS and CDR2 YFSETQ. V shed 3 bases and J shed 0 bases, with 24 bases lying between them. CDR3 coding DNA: TGCGCCAGCAGCTCCATAGCTTATCGAGGCCAGGGGATGAACACTGAAGCTTTCTTT. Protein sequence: CASSSIAYRGQGMNTEAFF.

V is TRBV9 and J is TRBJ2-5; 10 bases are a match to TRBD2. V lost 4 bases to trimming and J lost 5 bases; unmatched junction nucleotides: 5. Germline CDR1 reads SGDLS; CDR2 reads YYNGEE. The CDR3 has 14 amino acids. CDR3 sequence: CASSPSGGVETQYF. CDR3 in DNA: TGTGCCAGCAGCCCAAGCGGGGGGGTGGAGACCCAGTACTTC.

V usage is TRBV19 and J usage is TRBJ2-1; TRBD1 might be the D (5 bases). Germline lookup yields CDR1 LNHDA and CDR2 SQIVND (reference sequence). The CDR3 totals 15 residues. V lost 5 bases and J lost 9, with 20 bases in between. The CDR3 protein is CASSPRQFSLLEQFF. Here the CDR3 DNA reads TGTGCCAGTAGTCCAAGACAGTTCTCTTTACTTGAGCAGTTCTTC.

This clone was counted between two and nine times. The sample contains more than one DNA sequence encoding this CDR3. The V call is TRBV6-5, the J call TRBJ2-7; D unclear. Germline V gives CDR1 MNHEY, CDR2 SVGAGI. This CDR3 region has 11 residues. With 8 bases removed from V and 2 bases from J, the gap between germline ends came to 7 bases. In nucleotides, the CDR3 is TGTGCCAGCTCCCAGACCTACGAGCAGTACTTC. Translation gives CASSQTYEQYF.

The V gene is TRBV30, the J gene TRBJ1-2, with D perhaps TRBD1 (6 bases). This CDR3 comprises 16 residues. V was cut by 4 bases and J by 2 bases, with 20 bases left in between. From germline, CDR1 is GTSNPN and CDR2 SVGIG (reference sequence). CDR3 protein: CAWTPGHQIQNYGYTF. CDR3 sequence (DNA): TGTGCCTGGACCCCGGGACACCAGATCCAGAACTATGGCTACACCTTC.

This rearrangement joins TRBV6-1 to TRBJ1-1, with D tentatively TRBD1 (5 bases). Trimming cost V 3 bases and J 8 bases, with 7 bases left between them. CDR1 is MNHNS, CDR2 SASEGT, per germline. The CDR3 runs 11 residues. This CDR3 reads CASSDRTEAFF. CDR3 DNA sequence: TGTGCCAGCAGTGACCGGACAGAAGCTTTCTTT.